The clone carrying this TCR beta chain was picked up many times. Its target is not known. Trimming took 5 bases from V and 2 from J; bases not matched to a gene: 15. The CDR3 runs 19 residues. Germline values: CDR1 SGHAT, CDR2 FQNNGV. This entry belongs to a study of CD8 T cells in ankylosing spondylitis. Whole-study findings and limits: A motif in TCR beta, a set of roughly eight highly homologous variants, appeared characteristic of ankylosing spondylitis blood. CD8+ cells made up the disease-linked clones, which were relatively rare in peripheral blood. Both synovial fluid and blood in reactive arthritis had previously been reported to carry some motif variants.

The TCR beta libraries were generated through quantitative 5'-RACE incorporating molecular barcodes. MiXCR, applied by TCRdb to the 5' RACE reads, yields one record per CDR3 protein. Here the sample spans approximately 520,000 distinct CDR3 sequences, about 5.2% being singletons. This TCR derives from a male donor with ankylosing spondylitis. Input material: blood, either unsorted or a sorted T cell fraction (not recorded which). V and J are TRBV11-2 and TRBJ2-3; 11 nucleotides align to TRBD2. The CDR3 region is CASSLKIRLAGLNTDTQYF. DNA for the CDR3: TGTGCCAGCAGCCTGAAAATTAGACTAGCGGGGCTTAACACAGATACGCAGTATTTT.